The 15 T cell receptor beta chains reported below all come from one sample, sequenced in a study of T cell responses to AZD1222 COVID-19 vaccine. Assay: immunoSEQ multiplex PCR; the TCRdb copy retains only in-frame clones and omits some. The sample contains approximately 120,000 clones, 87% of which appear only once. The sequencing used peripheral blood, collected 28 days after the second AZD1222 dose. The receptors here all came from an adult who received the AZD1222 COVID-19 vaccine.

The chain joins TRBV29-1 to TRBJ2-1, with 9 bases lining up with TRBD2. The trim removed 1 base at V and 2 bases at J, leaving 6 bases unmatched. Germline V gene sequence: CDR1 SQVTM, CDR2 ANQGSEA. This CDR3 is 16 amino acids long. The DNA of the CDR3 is TGCAGCGTTGAAGGCAGAGCGGGGGGAACCTACAATGAGCAGTTCTTC. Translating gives CSVEGRAGGTYNEQFF.

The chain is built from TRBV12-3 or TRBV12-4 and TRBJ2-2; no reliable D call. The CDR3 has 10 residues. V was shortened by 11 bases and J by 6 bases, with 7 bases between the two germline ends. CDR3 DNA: TGTGCCTCCAGGTCCGGGGAGCTGTTTTTT. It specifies CASRSGELFF.

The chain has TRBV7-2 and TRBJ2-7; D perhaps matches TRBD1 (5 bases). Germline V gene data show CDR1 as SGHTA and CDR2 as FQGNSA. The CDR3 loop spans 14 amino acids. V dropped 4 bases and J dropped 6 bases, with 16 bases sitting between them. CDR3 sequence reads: CASSSTTARGEQYF. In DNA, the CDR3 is TGTGCCAGCAGCTCGACAACCGCAAGGGGCGAGCAGTACTTC.

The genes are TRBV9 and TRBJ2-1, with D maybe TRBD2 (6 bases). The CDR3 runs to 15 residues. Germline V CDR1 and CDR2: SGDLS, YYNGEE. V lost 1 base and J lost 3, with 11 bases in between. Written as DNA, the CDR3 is TGTGCCAGCAGCGTAATAGCGGAAAACTACAATGAGCAGTTCTTC. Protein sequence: CASSVIAENYNEQFF. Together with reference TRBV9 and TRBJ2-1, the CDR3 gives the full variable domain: DSGVTQTPKHLITATGQRVTLRCSPRSGDLSVYWYQQSLDQGLQFLIQYYNGEERAKGNILERFSAQQFPDLHSELNLSSLELGDSALYFCASSVIAENYNEQFFGPGTRLTVL.

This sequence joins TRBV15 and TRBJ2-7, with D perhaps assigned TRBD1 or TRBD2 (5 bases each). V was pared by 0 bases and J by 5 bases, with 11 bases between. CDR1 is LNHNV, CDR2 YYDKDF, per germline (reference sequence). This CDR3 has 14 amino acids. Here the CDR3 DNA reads TGTGCCACCAGCAGAGAGAGGGGAACCCACGAGCAGTACTTC. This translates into CATSRERGTHEQYF.

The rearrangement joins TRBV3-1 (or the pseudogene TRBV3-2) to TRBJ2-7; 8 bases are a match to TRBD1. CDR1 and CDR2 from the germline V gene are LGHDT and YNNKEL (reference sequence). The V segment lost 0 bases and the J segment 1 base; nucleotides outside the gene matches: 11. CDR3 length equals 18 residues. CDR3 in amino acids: CASSQDNTGGSGSYEQYF. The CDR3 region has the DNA TGTGCCAGCAGCCAAGATAACACAGGGGGTAGTGGTTCCTACGAGCAGTACTTC.

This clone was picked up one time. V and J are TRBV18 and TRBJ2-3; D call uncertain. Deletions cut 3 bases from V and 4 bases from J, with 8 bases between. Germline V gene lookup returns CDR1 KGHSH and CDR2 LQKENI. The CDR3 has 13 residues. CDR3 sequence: CASSPRRADTQYF. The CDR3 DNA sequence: TGTGCCAGCTCACCCCGTAGAGCAGATACGCAGTATTTT.

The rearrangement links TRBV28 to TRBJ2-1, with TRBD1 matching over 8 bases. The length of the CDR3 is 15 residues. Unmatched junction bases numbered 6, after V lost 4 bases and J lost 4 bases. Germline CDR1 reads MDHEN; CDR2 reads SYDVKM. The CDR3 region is CASSYGTGGYNEQFF. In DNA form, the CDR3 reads TGTGCCAGCAGTTACGGGACAGGAGGTTACAATGAGCAGTTCTTC.

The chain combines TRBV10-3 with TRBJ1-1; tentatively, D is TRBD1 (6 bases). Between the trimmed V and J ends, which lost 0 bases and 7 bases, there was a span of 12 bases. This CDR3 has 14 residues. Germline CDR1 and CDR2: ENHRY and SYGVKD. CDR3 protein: CAISESAGGGEAFF. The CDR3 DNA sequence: TGTGCCATCAGTGAGTCCGCGGGGGGCGGTGAAGCTTTCTTT.

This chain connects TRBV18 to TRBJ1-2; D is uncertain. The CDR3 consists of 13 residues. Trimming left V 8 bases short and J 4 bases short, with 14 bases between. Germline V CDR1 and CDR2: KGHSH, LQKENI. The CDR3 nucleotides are TGTGCCAGCACAACGAGGGATTTCTATGGCTACACCTTC. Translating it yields CASTTRDFYGYTF.

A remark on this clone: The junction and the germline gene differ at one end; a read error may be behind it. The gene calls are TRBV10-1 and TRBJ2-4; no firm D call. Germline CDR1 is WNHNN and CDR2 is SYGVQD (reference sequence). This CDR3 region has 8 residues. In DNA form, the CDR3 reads TGCGCCAGCCCCGAGGTCGTATTC. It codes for CASPEVVF.

CDR3 residues: CASKGEFSSYEQYF. The CDR3 nucleotides are TGTGCCAGCAAGGGAGAGTTTAGCTCCTACGAGCAGTACTTC. V gene TRBV7-2 combines with J gene TRBJ2-7; possible D gene TRBD2, 5 bases. CDR3 length equals 14 residues. Trimming took off 7 bases at V and 0 bases at J, with 13 bases between the two ends. Germline V gives CDR1 SGHTA, CDR2 FQGNSA.

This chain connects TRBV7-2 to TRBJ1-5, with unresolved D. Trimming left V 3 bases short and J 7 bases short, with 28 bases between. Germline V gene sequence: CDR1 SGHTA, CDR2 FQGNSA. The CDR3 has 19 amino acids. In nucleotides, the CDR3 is TGTGCCAGCAGCTTGGCGAATGCGAACGTCGGCGGCCCCTGGCAGCCCCAGCATTTT. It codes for CASSLANANVGGPWQPQHF.

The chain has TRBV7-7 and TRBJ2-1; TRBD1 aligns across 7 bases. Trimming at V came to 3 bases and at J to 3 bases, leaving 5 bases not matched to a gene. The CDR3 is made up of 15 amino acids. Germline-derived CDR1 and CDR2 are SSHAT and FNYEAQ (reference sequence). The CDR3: CASSLTGKDYNEQFF. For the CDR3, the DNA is TGTGCCAGCAGCTTGACAGGGAAGGACTACAATGAGCAGTTCTTC.

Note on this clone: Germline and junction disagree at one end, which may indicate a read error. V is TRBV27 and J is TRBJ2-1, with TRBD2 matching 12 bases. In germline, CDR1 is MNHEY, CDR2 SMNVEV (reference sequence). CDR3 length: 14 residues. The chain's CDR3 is CASSLAGGYIEQFF. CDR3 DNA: TGTGCCAGCAGTCTAGCGGGGGGGTACATTGAGCAGTTCTTC.